A selection of T cell receptor beta chains follows, all from one sample in a study of blood T cell repertoires in COVID-19. Sequencing used immunoSEQ multiplex PCR; TCRdb keeps in-frame clones, though not all of them. Among roughly 280,000 clones listed, around 87% were seen once. The sample taken for sequencing was PBMCs or T cells enriched from blood (not recorded which). Receptors originate from a young woman who had recovered from COVID-19. Both conserved end residues are part of each CDR3. Each record gives: J gene, CDR3 length, clone size, D gene, V gene, CDR3 protein, CDR3 DNA. The D gene is left open where the match is weak. The size of a clone is reported for some rows only, either as once, few or many, or as a class for expanded clones.

j_gene: TRBJ1-4
len: 15
abundance: NA
d_gene: NA
v_gene: TRBV11-2
CDR3aa: CASSLVPVPAGGLLF
CDR3nt: TGTGCCAGCAGCTTAGTCCCCGTTCCAGCGGGGGGACTCCTTTTT

j_gene: TRBJ2-7
len: 14
abundance: NA
d_gene: TRBD2
v_gene: TRBV6-5
CDR3aa: CASSSGGEIDEQYF
CDR3nt: TGTGCCAGCAGCTCCGGGGGGGAAATTGACGAGCAGTACTTC

j_gene: TRBJ2-1
len: 15
abundance: NA
d_gene: NA
v_gene: TRBV20-1
CDR3aa: CSASKLRGSYNEQFF
CDR3nt: TGCAGTGCTAGTAAGCTCCGCGGGTCCTACAATGAGCAGTTCTTC

j_gene: TRBJ1-2
len: 15
abundance: NA
d_gene: TRBD1
v_gene: TRBV6-6
CDR3aa: CASSGRTGANYGYTF
CDR3nt: TGTGCCAGCAGTGGGAGGACAGGAGCTAACTATGGCTACACCTTC

j_gene: TRBJ1-2
len: 14
abundance: once
d_gene: TRBD1
v_gene: TRBV29-1
CDR3aa: CSVEPTGGRNGYTF
CDR3nt: TGCAGCGTTGAACCGACAGGGGGCCGTAATGGCTACACCTTC

j_gene: TRBJ1-1
len: 13
abundance: NA
d_gene: NA
v_gene: TRBV11-2
CDR3aa: CASSSDSGVGAFF
CDR3nt: TGTGCCAGCAGCTCAGATTCAGGGGTGGGGGCTTTCTTT

j_gene: TRBJ1-1
len: 16
abundance: NA
d_gene: TRBD1
v_gene: TRBV6-1
CDR3aa: CASSELDGTGNTEAFF
CDR3nt: TGTGCCAGCAGTGAACTCGACGGGACAGGGAACACTGAAGCTTTCTTT

j_gene: TRBJ2-2
len: 17
abundance: NA
d_gene: NA
v_gene: TRBV5-1
CDR3aa: CASSSGKQIRNTGELFF
CDR3nt: TGCGCCAGCAGCTCAGGGAAACAAATCCGAAACACCGGGGAGCTGTTTTTT

j_gene: TRBJ1-1
len: 12
abundance: NA
d_gene: NA
v_gene: TRBV11-2
CDR3aa: CASSLSGTEAFF
CDR3nt: TGTGCCAGCAGCTTATCCGGGACTGAAGCTTTCTTT

j_gene: TRBJ1-2
len: 12
abundance: NA
d_gene: NA
v_gene: TRBV7-9
CDR3aa: CASSNTGYGYTF
CDR3nt: TGTGCCAGCAGCAATACAGGGTATGGCTACACCTTC

j_gene: TRBJ1-2
len: 15
abundance: NA
d_gene: TRBD1
v_gene: TRBV3-1/TRBV3-2
CDR3aa: CASSQGDSSGHGYTF
CDR3nt: TGTGCCAGCAGCCAAGGGGACAGCTCAGGTCATGGCTACACCTTC

j_gene: TRBJ1-5
len: 16
abundance: NA
d_gene: NA
v_gene: TRBV28
CDR3aa: CASSPPGGMSNQPQHF
CDR3nt: TGTGCCAGCAGTCCCCCGGGGGGGATGAGCAATCAGCCCCAGCATTTT

j_gene: TRBJ2-2
len: 14
abundance: NA
d_gene: NA
v_gene: TRBV5-1
CDR3aa: CASSLWADTGELFF
CDR3nt: TGCGCCAGCAGCTTGTGGGCTGACACCGGGGAGCTGTTTTTT

j_gene: TRBJ1-1
len: 14
abundance: NA
d_gene: NA
v_gene: TRBV5-4
CDR3aa: CASSLGGGNTEAFF
CDR3nt: TGTGCCAGCAGCTTGGGCGGCGGGAACACTGAAGCTTTCTTT

j_gene: TRBJ1-1
len: 17
abundance: NA
d_gene: NA
v_gene: TRBV5-4
CDR3aa: CASSFGAGFREGTEAFF
CDR3nt: TGTGCCAGCAGCTTTGGGGCGGGGTTCCGAGAGGGCACTGAAGCTTTCTTT

j_gene: TRBJ1-1
len: 13
abundance: NA
d_gene: NA
v_gene: TRBV6-5
CDR3aa: CASRLQGNTEAFF
CDR3nt: TGTGCCAGCAGATTACAGGGGAACACTGAAGCTTTCTTT

j_gene: TRBJ2-7
len: 11
abundance: NA
d_gene: TRBD1
v_gene: TRBV30
CDR3aa: CAWNRGNEQYF
CDR3nt: TGTGCCTGGAACAGGGGAAACGAGCAGTACTTC

j_gene: TRBJ2-2
len: 17
abundance: NA
d_gene: TRBD2
v_gene: TRBV3-1/TRBV3-2
CDR3aa: CASSQVSSGSYTGELFF
CDR3nt: TGTGCCAGCAGCCAAGTGTCCAGCGGGAGCTACACCGGGGAGCTGTTTTTT

j_gene: TRBJ2-3
len: 15
abundance: NA
d_gene: NA
v_gene: TRBV20-1
CDR3aa: CSASSLKTPTDTQYF
CDR3nt: TGCAGTGCTAGTAGCCTAAAAACGCCCACAGATACGCAGTATTTT

j_gene: TRBJ1-2
len: 17
abundance: NA
d_gene: TRBD1
v_gene: TRBV15
CDR3aa: CATSRGGLQGISYGYTF
CDR3nt: TGTGCCACCAGCAGGGGGGGCCTACAGGGGATCTCCTATGGCTACACCTTC

j_gene: TRBJ2-1
len: 16
abundance: NA
d_gene: NA
v_gene: TRBV18
CDR3aa: CASSPLGQGRHGEQFF
CDR3nt: TGTGCCAGCTCACCGCTGGGGCAGGGGCGACACGGTGAGCAGTTCTTC

j_gene: TRBJ1-1
len: 13
abundance: once
d_gene: NA
v_gene: TRBV3-1/TRBV3-2
CDR3aa: CASSLTLDTEAFF
CDR3nt: TGTGCCAGCAGCCTTACATTGGACACTGAAGCTTTCTTT

j_gene: TRBJ2-5
len: 14
abundance: NA
d_gene: TRBD1
v_gene: TRBV7-8
CDR3aa: CASSGTGGEETQYF
CDR3nt: TGTGCCAGCAGCGGGACAGGGGGCGAAGAGACCCAGTACTTC

j_gene: TRBJ2-5
len: 15
abundance: NA
d_gene: NA
v_gene: TRBV25-1
CDR3aa: CASSDFFLHQETQYF
CDR3nt: TGTGCCAGCAGTGATTTCTTCCTCCACCAAGAGACCCAGTACTTC

j_gene: TRBJ1-1
len: 12
abundance: NA
d_gene: NA
v_gene: TRBV3-1/TRBV3-2
CDR3aa: CASSQDQGYAFF
CDR3nt: TGTGCCAGCAGCCAAGATCAGGGGTATGCTTTCTTT

j_gene: TRBJ1-2
len: 15
abundance: NA
d_gene: TRBD1
v_gene: TRBV6-5
CDR3aa: CASSYSGQGGYGYTF
CDR3nt: TGTGCCAGCAGTTACTCGGGACAGGGTGGCTATGGCTACACCTTC

j_gene: TRBJ2-2
len: 14
abundance: once
d_gene: NA
v_gene: TRBV7-8
CDR3aa: CASSLAPGTGELFF
CDR3nt: TGTGCCAGCAGCTTAGCGCCCGGCACCGGGGAGCTGTTTTTT

j_gene: TRBJ1-4
len: 14
abundance: once
d_gene: TRBD1
v_gene: TRBV6-5
CDR3aa: CASEDRVEGEKLFF
CDR3nt: TGTGCCAGCGAGGACAGGGTTGAGGGTGAAAAACTGTTTTTT

j_gene: TRBJ2-4
len: 16
abundance: once
d_gene: NA
v_gene: TRBV27
CDR3aa: CASSLGQAAAKNIQYF
CDR3nt: TGTGCCAGCAGTTTAGGGCAGGCCGCCGCCAAAAACATTCAGTACTTC

j_gene: TRBJ2-1
len: 16
abundance: NA
d_gene: NA
v_gene: TRBV5-1
CDR3aa: CASSSVGQGPGNEQFF
CDR3nt: TGCGCCAGCAGCTCCGTTGGGCAGGGGCCGGGGAATGAGCAGTTCTTC

j_gene: TRBJ2-5
len: 15
abundance: NA
d_gene: TRBD1
v_gene: TRBV13
CDR3aa: CASSQGQGGRETQYF
CDR3nt: TGTGCCAGCAGCCAGGGACAGGGGGGCCGCGAGACCCAGTACTTC

j_gene: TRBJ1-2
len: 15
abundance: NA
d_gene: NA
v_gene: TRBV9
CDR3aa: CASSVGQGGLDGYTF
CDR3nt: TGTGCCAGCAGCGTAGGGCAGGGAGGATTGGATGGCTACACCTTC